This TCR beta chain was recorded in a study of technical replicates of blood from several donors. CDR3 size: 14 residues. The V gene's germline CDR1 is MDHEN and CDR2 SYDVKM. V lost 6 bases and J lost 7; bases outside the gene matches: 8. Method: immunoSEQ multiplex PCR; TCRdb's copy keeps in-frame clones and lacks some. In the table there are 83,000 or so clones, about 92% of which are singletons. The chain joins TRBV28 to TRBJ1-2, with TRBD1 identical over 10 bases. The receptor's source is a human donor in good health. Sequences were obtained from T cells isolated from PBMCs. The CDR3 sequence is CASRRQGALAGYTF. The DNA of the CDR3 is TGTGCCAGCAGAAGACAGGGGGCGTTGGCTGGCTACACCTTC.